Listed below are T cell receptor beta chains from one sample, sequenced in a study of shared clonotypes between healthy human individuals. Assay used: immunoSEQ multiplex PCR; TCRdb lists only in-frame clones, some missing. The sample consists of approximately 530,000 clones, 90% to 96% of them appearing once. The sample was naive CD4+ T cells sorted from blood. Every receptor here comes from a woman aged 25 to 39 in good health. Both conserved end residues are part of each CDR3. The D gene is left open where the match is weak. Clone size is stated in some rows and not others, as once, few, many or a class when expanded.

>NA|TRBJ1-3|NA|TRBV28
CASTRRVLKSGNTIYF
TGTGCCAGCACTCGGAGAGTTCTTAAATCTGGAAACACCATATATTTT
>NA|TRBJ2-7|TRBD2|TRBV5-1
CASSGGTSAYEQYF
TGCGCCAGCAGTGGGGGGACTAGCGCGTACGAGCAGTACTTC
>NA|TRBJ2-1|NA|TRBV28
CASSSLHRLGQTYNEQFF
TGTGCCAGCAGTTCCCTCCACCGTCTTGGACAGACCTACAATGAGCAGTTCTTC
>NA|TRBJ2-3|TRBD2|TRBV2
CASSGTSGREGTQYF
TGTGCCAGCAGTGGGACTAGCGGGAGGGAGGGGACGCAGTATTTT
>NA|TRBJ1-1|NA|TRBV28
CASSLGQGNTEAFF
TGTGCCAGCAGTTTAGGGCAGGGAAACACTGAAGCTTTCTTT
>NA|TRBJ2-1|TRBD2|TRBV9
CASSVVSGRANEQFF
TGTGCCAGCAGCGTAGTAAGCGGGAGGGCGAATGAGCAGTTCTTC
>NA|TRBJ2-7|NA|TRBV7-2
CASSLRRKGLLKQYF
TGTGCCAGCAGCTTACGCAGAAAAGGTTTGTTAAAGCAGTACTTC
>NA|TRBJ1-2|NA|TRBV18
CASSPEQGDDYGYTF
TGTGCCAGCTCACCGGAACAGGGTGACGACTATGGCTACACCTTC
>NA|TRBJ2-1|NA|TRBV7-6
CASSSQFGTYNEQFF
TGTGCCAGCAGCTCCCAGTTTGGCACCTACAATGAGCAGTTCTTC
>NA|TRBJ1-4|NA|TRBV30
CAWSSLTAGRREKLFF
TGTGCCTGGAGTTCCCTCACAGCGGGGCGACGGGAAAAACTGTTTTTT
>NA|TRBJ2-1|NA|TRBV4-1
CASSSVGTSEQFF
TGCGCCAGCAGCTCGGTGGGTACTTCTGAGCAGTTCTTC
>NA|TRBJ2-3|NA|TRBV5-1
CASSLGGTLNTDTQYF
TGCGCCAGCAGCCTCGGCGGGACTTTAAACACAGATACGCAGTATTTT
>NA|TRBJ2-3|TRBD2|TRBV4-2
CASSQDLLAGEADTQYF
TGTGCCAGCAGCCAAGACCTACTAGCGGGGGAGGCAGATACGCAGTATTTT
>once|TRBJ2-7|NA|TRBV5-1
CASSLNQGRDYEQYF
TGCGCCAGCAGCTTGAACCAGGGACGAGACTACGAGCAGTACTTC
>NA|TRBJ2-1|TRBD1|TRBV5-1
CASSWDRGNLDNEQFF
TGCGCCAGCAGCTGGGACAGGGGAAATCTTGACAATGAGCAGTTCTTC
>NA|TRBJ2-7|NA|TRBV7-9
CASSLLYEQYF
TGTGCCAGCAGCTTACTCTACGAGCAGTACTTC
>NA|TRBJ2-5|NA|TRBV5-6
CASSARWQRQETQYF
TGTGCCAGCAGCGCCAGATGGCAGCGCCAAGAGACCCAGTACTTC
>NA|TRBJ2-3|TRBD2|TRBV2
CASSERLAGITDTQYF
TGTGCCAGCAGTGAACGCCTAGCGGGGATCACAGATACGCAGTATTTT
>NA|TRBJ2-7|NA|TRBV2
CASSGGMEDEQYF
TGTGCCAGCAGTGGCGGTATGGAGGACGAGCAGTACTTC
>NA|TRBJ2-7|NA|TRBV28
CASSETNSYEQYF
TGTGCCAGCAGCGAGACTAATTCCTACGAGCAGTACTTC
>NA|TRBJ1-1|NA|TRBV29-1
CSAGAGSTEAFF
TGCAGCGCGGGGGCAGGGTCGACTGAAGCTTTCTTT
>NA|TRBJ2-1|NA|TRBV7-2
CASSLLRLHLIF
TGTGCCAGCAGCTTATTGAGACTCCACTTGATCTTC
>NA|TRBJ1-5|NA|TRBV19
CASTPNPSYQPQHF
TGTGCCAGTACCCCGAACCCTAGCTATCAGCCCCAGCATTTT
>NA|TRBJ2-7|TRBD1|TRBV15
CATQRGTGVNEQYF
TGTGCCACCCAGCGTGGGACAGGCGTGAACGAGCAGTACTTC
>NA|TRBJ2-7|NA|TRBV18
CASSLDRDEQYF
TGTGCCAGCTCACTCGACCGGGACGAGCAGTACTTC
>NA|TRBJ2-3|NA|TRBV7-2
CASSSYRTDTQYF
TGTGCCAGCAGCTCGTATAGGACAGATACGCAGTATTTT
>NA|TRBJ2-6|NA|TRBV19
CASSQGISSGANVLTF
TGTGCCAGTAGCCAGGGAATAAGCTCTGGGGCCAACGTCCTGACTTTC
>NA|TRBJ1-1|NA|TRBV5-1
CASLSDTEAFF
TGCGCAAGTCTCAGTGACACTGAAGCTTTCTTT
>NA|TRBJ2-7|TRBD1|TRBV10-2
CASSEPWEGDRGYEQYF
TGCGCCAGCAGTGAGCCTTGGGAAGGGGACAGGGGCTACGAGCAGTACTTC
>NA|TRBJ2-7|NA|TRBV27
CASRGGSLGSYEQYF
TGTGCCAGCAGGGGGGGTAGCTTGGGGTCCTACGAGCAGTACTTC
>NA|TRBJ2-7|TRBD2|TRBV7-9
CASSPIGGETVLEQYF
TGTGCCAGCAGCCCCATCGGGGGGGAAACGGTTCTCGAGCAGTACTTC
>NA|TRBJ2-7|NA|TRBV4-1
CASSQDADRGGEQYF
TGCGCCAGCAGCCAAGATGCGGACAGAGGTGGCGAGCAGTACTTC
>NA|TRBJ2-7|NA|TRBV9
CASSDNSAEEGIEQYF
TGTGCCAGCAGCGACAACAGCGCTGAGGAGGGTATCGAGCAGTACTTC
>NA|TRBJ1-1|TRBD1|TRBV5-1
CASSVKGAWAEAFF
TGCGCCAGCAGCGTCAAGGGGGCATGGGCTGAAGCTTTCTTT
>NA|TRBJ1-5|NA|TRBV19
CASSIDQGRNQPQHF
TGTGCCAGTAGTATAGATCAGGGTCGCAATCAGCCCCAGCATTTT
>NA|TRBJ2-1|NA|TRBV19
CASSIGQEQFF
TGTGCCAGTAGTATAGGGCAGGAGCAGTTCTTC
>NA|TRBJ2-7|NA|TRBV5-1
CASSYSRGASYEQYF
TGCGCCAGCAGCTACTCCCGGGGAGCCTCCTACGAGCAGTACTTC
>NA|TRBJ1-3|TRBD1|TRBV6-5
CASSYSETGHGNTIYF
TGTGCCAGCAGTTACTCAGAGACAGGGCACGGAAACACCATATATTTT
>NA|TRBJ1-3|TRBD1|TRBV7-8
CASSPDRFSSGNTIYF
TGTGCCAGCAGCCCGGACAGGTTTTCCTCTGGAAACACCATATATTTT
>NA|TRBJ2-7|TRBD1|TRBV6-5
CASSYSGTGVYEQYF
TGTGCCAGCAGTTACTCCGGGACAGGGGTCTACGAGCAGTACTTC
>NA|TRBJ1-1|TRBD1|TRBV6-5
CASSAQGADTEAFF
TGTGCCAGCAGCGCACAGGGGGCGGACACTGAAGCTTTCTTT
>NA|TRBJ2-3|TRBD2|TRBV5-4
CASSLLRGGLADTQYF
TGTGCCAGCAGCTTGTTGCGCGGGGGGCTGGCAGATACGCAGTATTTT
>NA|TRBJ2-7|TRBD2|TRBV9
CASSPRESSYEQYF
TGTGCCAGCAGCCCGCGGGAGAGCTCCTACGAGCAGTACTTC
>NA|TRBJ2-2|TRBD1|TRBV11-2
CASSSRDRIPGELFF
TGTGCCAGCAGCTCAAGGGACAGGATCCCTGGGGAGCTGTTTTTT
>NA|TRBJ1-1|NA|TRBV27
CASSLVRRNTEAFF
TGTGCCAGCAGTTTGGTTCGCAGGAACACTGAAGCTTTCTTT
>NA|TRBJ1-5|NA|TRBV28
CASSQMGQKRYQPQHF
TGTGCCAGCAGTCAAATGGGGCAGAAAAGGTATCAGCCCCAGCATTTT
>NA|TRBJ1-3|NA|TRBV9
CASSVGVGGNTIYF
TGTGCCAGCAGCGTAGGAGTCGGCGGAAACACCATATATTTT
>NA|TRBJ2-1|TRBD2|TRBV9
CASSVVLAGVNEQFF
TGTGCCAGCAGCGTAGTGCTAGCGGGAGTGAATGAGCAGTTCTTC
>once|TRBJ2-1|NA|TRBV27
CASSVRRGRHNEQFF
TGTGCCAGCTCAGTCCGTCGAGGGCGACACAATGAGCAGTTCTTC
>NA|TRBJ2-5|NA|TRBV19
CASSSNPGFGAYQETQYF
TGTGCCAGTAGTTCCAATCCAGGGTTCGGAGCGTACCAAGAGACCCAGTACTTC
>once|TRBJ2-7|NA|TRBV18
CASSRSTGESYEQYF
TGTGCCAGCTCACGGTCGACAGGCGAGTCCTACGAGCAGTACTTC
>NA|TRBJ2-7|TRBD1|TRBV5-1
CASSPQDRAYEQYF
TGCGCCAGCAGCCCACAGGACAGGGCCTACGAGCAGTACTTC
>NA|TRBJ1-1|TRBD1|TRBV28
CASASGTGVGAFF
TGTGCCAGCGCGAGTGGGACAGGGGTGGGAGCTTTCTTT
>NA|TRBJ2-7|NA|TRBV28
CASIDGGTYEQYF
TGTGCCAGCATTGACGGGGGCACCTACGAGCAGTACTTC
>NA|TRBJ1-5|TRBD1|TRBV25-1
CASRFRAGGGNQPQHF
TGTGCCAGCAGATTTAGGGCAGGGGGAGGCAATCAGCCCCAGCATTTT
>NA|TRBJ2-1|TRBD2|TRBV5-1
CASSLLTSTVNEQFF
TGCGCCAGCAGCTTGTTGACTAGCACGGTCAATGAGCAGTTCTTC